Following are 23 T cell receptor beta chains from one sample sequenced in a study of Ad26.COV2.S vaccination and SARS-CoV-2 variants (dated by TCRdb to about 2021). Explained via the paper, the treatment or condition label denotes: 19 received Ad26.COV2.S at low or high dose, single or two shots; roughly five received placebo; per-sample allocation not given. For vaccine and placebo recipients, the sequenced repertoires came from samples collected on day 63 after the first injection. Library preparation used the immunoSEQ multiplex PCR assay. Imported from immuneACCESS, the table was reduced by TCRdb to in-frame sequences with V and J called. These copies leave out some clones; in studies compared against another copy, an unresolved V gene accounts for under half, and the cause of the remainder is not known. The sample table contains about 350,000 clones; only one count was recorded for about nine tenths of them. 6.4% of the sample rests with the top ten.

Sequenced material: peripheral blood, taken in a trial of Ad26.COV2.S vaccine versus placebo. The receptors were sampled from a person between 18 and 65 years old who received the Ad26.COV2.S COVID-19 vaccine or a placebo.

As regards this clone: Additional DNA sequences in this sample encode the identical CDR3. This chain uses TRBV3-1 (or the pseudogene TRBV3-2) with TRBJ2-7, with D hard to call. Germline-derived CDR1 and CDR2 are LGHDT and YNNKEL (reference sequence). The V end was cut by 4 bases, the J end by 3 bases, with 7 bases between. The CDR3 length is 12 residues. The CDR3 DNA reads as TGTGCCAGCAGCCCGAGCAGCTACGAGCAGTACTTC. Translated, it gives CASSPSSYEQYF.

The rearrangement joins TRBV2 to TRBJ2-7, with D possibly being TRBD2 (5 bases). The V end was cut by 3 bases, the J end by 4 bases, with 13 bases between. CDR1 and CDR2 (germline): SNHLY, FYNNEI. The CDR3 runs 14 residues. In nucleotides, the CDR3 is TGTGCCAGCAGTGAGCTTGGTTCGGGGTACGAGCAGTACTTC. Protein: CASSELGSGYEQYF.

The rearrangement links TRBV2 to TRBJ2-7, with a weak D call TRBD1 (5 bases). Germline assignment: CDR1 SNHLY and CDR2 FYNNEI. The CDR3 loop spans 14 amino acids. Trimming stripped 10 bases from V and 3 bases from J, with 19 bases between. CDR3 in amino acids: CAKSFGAEGYEQYF. The CDR3 region has the DNA TGTGCCAAGAGCTTTGGGGCCGAAGGCTACGAGCAGTACTTC.

The sample holds a few counts of this clone. The V call is TRBV7-6, the J call TRBJ1-2, with D hard to call. The CDR3 has 13 residues. Germline V gene sequence: CDR1 SGHVS, CDR2 FNYEAQ. Trimming pared 5 bases from V and 6 bases from J, leaving 13 bases between. CDR3 DNA sequence: TGTGCCAGCAGCCCGAACTTTCTGGATGGCTACACCTTC. This encodes CASSPNFLDGYTF.

The gene calls are TRBV9 and TRBJ2-5, with 8 bases lining up with TRBD2. Germline V gives CDR1 SGDLS, CDR2 YYNGEE. V trimming: 1 base; J trimming: 4 bases; junction bases outside the gene matches: 6. The CDR3 spans 15 residues. The CDR3 region has the DNA TGTGCCAGCAGCGTAAGTTCTGCGGGAGGAGAGACCCAGTACTTC. Translated: CASSVSSAGGETQYF. The full variable domain, in which reference TRBV9 and TRBJ2-5 provide the parts outside the CDR3, is DSGVTQTPKHLITATGQRVTLRCSPRSGDLSVYWYQQSLDQGLQFLIQYYNGEERAKGNILERFSAQQFPDLHSELNLSSLELGDSALYFCASSVSSAGGETQYFGPGTRLLVL.

The rearrangement joins TRBV11-2 to TRBJ2-3, with a possible D match to TRBD2 (5 bases). V lost 3 bases, J lost 0 bases, and 7 bases lay in between. CDR1 SGHAT and CDR2 FQNNGV come from the germline V gene. The CDR3 runs to 14 residues. The CDR3 is CASSFSGSTDTQYF. CDR3 coding DNA: TGTGCCAGCAGCTTCTCGGGAAGCACAGATACGCAGTATTTT. The full variable domain, completed using reference TRBV11-2 and TRBJ2-3, is EAGVAQSPRYKIIEKRQSVAFWCNPISGHATLYWYQQILGQGPKLLIQFQNNGVVDDSQLPKDRFSAERLKGVDSTLKIQPAKLEDSAVYLCASSFSGSTDTQYFGPGTRLTVL.

The rearrangement joins TRBV6-2 or TRBV6-3 to TRBJ1-6; perhaps TRBD1 as D (5 bases). Trimming shortened V by 4 bases and J by 6 bases, and 19 bases separated the two germline ends. In germline, CDR1 is MNHEY, CDR2 SVGEGT. The CDR3 spans 17 residues. CDR3 sequence reads: CASSFGHARETNSPLHF. DNA for the CDR3: TGTGCCAGCAGTTTCGGACACGCTCGGGAAACTAATTCACCCCTCCACTTT.

In regard to this clone: Other DNA sequences in the same sample also yield this CDR3. V usage is TRBV6-5 and J usage is TRBJ1-5; TRBD1 aligns across 7 bases. CDR3 length equals 13 residues. J lost 5 bases, V lost 6 bases, and 4 bases had no gene match. The germline V gene encodes CDR1 MNHEY and CDR2 SVGAGI. CDR3 coding DNA: TGTGCCAGCAGCCTCGACAGGGATCAGCCCCAGCATTTT. This gives the protein CASSLDRDQPQHF.

The chain combines TRBV9 with TRBJ1-2, with D hard to call. Trimming stripped 4 bases from V and 4 bases from J, with 17 bases between. The CDR3 loop spans 15 amino acids. Germline V gene data show CDR1 as SGDLS and CDR2 as YYNGEE. CDR3 amino acids: CASSITVKDGYGYTF. The CDR3, as DNA: TGTGCCAGCAGCATTACAGTGAAAGATGGCTATGGCTACACCTTC.

The V call is TRBV2, the J call TRBJ1-4; D is uncertain. With 0 bases removed from V and 15 bases from J, the gap between germline ends came to 11 bases. Germline V lookup: CDR1 SNHLY, CDR2 FYNNEI. The CDR3 loop spans 12 amino acids. Here the CDR3 reads CASSEAARILFF. The CDR3 nucleotides read TGTGCCAGCAGTGAAGCGGCCCGAATTTTGTTTTTT. The complete variable domain, with remaining parts taken from reference TRBV2 and TRBJ1-4, reads EPEVTQTPSHQVTQMGQEVILRCVPISNHLYFYWYRQILGQKVEFLVSFYNNEISEKSEIFDDQFSVERPDGSNFTLKIRSTKLEDSAMYFCASSEAARILFFGSGTQLSVL.

The V and J genes are TRBV4-3 and TRBJ2-2; the D is unclear. The CDR3 is made up of 17 amino acids. Germline CDR1 is LGHNA and CDR2 is YSLEER. Trimming left V 2 bases short and J 4 bases short, with 17 bases between. The CDR3 here is CASSQTRTSLLTGELFF. The CDR3, as DNA: TGCGCCAGCAGCCAAACCCGGACCTCACTCCTCACCGGGGAGCTGTTTTTT.

This clone was counted at least ten times. The gene calls are TRBV6-4 and TRBJ2-3; possibly TRBD2 for D (7 bases). From germline, CDR1 is MRHNA and CDR2 SNTAGT. The CDR3 sequence is 14 residues long. The germline V and J ends were trimmed by 2 bases and 2 bases, with 8 bases remaining between them. This CDR3 is CASSDGGATDTQYF. The CDR3, as DNA: TGTGCCAGCAGTGACGGGGGGGCCACAGATACGCAGTATTTT.

The chain has TRBV27 and TRBJ2-1; possibly TRBD1 for D (7 bases). V dropped 5 bases and J dropped 4 bases, with 18 bases sitting between them. CDR3 length: 16 residues. Germline CDR1 reads MNHEY; CDR2 reads SMNVEV (reference sequence). CDR3 amino acids: CASSPQGRGDYNEQFF. CDR3 coding DNA: TGTGCCAGCAGTCCCCAAGGCAGGGGGGATTACAATGAGCAGTTCTTC.

The V call is TRBV5-4, the J call TRBJ2-2; D is ambiguous. This CDR3 comprises 16 residues. Germline CDR1 and CDR2: SGHNT and YYREEE (reference sequence). Between the trimmed V and J ends, which lost 2 bases and 0 bases, there was a span of 11 bases. The CDR3, as DNA: TGTGCCAGCAGCTTAAGTTTTGGGGCGAACACCGGGGAGCTGTTTTTT. Encoded protein: CASSLSFGANTGELFF.

The J gene is TRBJ2-7, the V gene TRBV9; TRBD1 aligns across 9 bases. Unmatched junction bases numbered 7, after V lost 4 bases and J lost 2 bases. Looked up from germline, CDR1 is SGDLS and CDR2 is YYNGEE. The CDR3 has 15 amino acids. CDR3 in amino acids: CASSPRDRDTYEQYF. DNA for the CDR3: TGTGCCAGCAGCCCCCGGGACAGGGATACCTACGAGCAGTACTTC. Full variable domain (rest looked up from reference TRBV9 and TRBJ2-7): DSGVTQTPKHLITATGQRVTLRCSPRSGDLSVYWYQQSLDQGLQFLIQYYNGEERAKGNILERFSAQQFPDLHSELNLSSLELGDSALYFCASSPRDRDTYEQYFGPGTRLTVT.

The chain recombines TRBV28 with TRBJ1-3; a possible D gene is TRBD1 (6 bases). The CDR3 consists of 14 residues. Germline CDR1 reads MDHEN; CDR2 reads SYDVKM. V gave up 6 bases and J gave up 3 bases, with 12 bases separating them. CDR3 sequence (DNA): TGTGCCAGCAGGCGGCAGGGGAATGGAAACACCATATATTTT. Translation gives CASRRQGNGNTIYF.

The V call is TRBV11-2, the J call TRBJ2-6, with unresolved D. V dropped 5 bases and J dropped 0 bases, with 20 bases sitting between them. This CDR3 is 19 amino acids long. CDR1 SGHAT and CDR2 FQNNGV come from the germline V gene. The CDR3 region is CASSPFHRYRLSGANVLTF. CDR3 coding DNA: TGTGCCAGCAGCCCATTTCACCGCTACCGCCTCTCTGGGGCCAACGTCCTGACTTTC.

The chain carries TRBV4-3 and TRBJ1-2; D unresolved. The CDR3 spans 15 residues. Germline CDR1 and CDR2: LGHNA and YSLEER. V was cut by 0 bases and J by 4 bases, with 12 bases left in between. In nucleotides, the CDR3 is TGCGCCAGCAGCCAAGAGATTCAGGCGATCTATGGCTACACCTTC. As protein: CASSQEIQAIYGYTF.

The chain has TRBV5-1 and TRBJ2-2; 8 positions match TRBD1. V was clipped by 4 bases and J by 1 base; unmatched bases: 3. Looked up from germline, CDR1 is SGHRS and CDR2 is YFSETQ. CDR3 length: 15 residues. The CDR3 here is CASSITGGNTGELFF. The CDR3 DNA sequence: TGCGCCAGCAGCATTACAGGGGGGAACACCGGGGAGCTGTTTTTT.

This chain connects TRBV6-5 to TRBJ1-2; D is unclear. The length of the CDR3 is 14 residues. Trimming took 6 bases from V and 0 from J, leaving 11 bases between them. Germline lookup yields CDR1 MNHEY and CDR2 SVGAGI. CDR3 DNA: TGTGCCAGCAGCTTAGGAAACACTAACTATGGCTACACCTTC. Its protein is CASSLGNTNYGYTF.

The chain recombines TRBV4-2 with TRBJ2-3; TRBD2 aligns across 14 bases. The junction had 8 bases not matched to a gene; V was cut back by 4 bases and J by 2 bases. Germline values: CDR1 LGHNA, CDR2 YNFKEQ. This CDR3 contains 18 residues. The CDR3 spells CASSPRTSGGIVTDTQYF. The CDR3 DNA reads TGTGCCAGCAGCCCTAGGACTAGCGGGGGGATAGTCACAGATACGCAGTATTTT.

The rearrangement links TRBV19 to TRBJ2-7, with a tentative D call TRBD1 (6 bases). Looked up from germline, CDR1 is LNHDA and CDR2 is SQIVND (reference sequence). With 1 base removed from V and 3 bases from J, the gap between germline ends came to 7 bases. There are 13 residues in the CDR3. The CDR3 DNA reads as TGTGCCAGTAGTATAGCAGGGGACTACGAGCAGTACTTC. This sequence encodes CASSIAGDYEQYF.

This clone occurred a few times. This chain uses TRBV6-6 with TRBJ1-6; D is unresolved. The germline V and J ends were trimmed by 2 bases and 9 bases, with 14 bases remaining between them. The length of the CDR3 is 15 residues. The germline gives CDR1 MNHNY, CDR2 SVGAGI (reference sequence). CDR3 sequence: CASSYSPGRSSPLHF. The CDR3 region has the DNA TGTGCCAGCAGTTACAGTCCGGGAAGGAGTTCACCCCTCCACTTT.